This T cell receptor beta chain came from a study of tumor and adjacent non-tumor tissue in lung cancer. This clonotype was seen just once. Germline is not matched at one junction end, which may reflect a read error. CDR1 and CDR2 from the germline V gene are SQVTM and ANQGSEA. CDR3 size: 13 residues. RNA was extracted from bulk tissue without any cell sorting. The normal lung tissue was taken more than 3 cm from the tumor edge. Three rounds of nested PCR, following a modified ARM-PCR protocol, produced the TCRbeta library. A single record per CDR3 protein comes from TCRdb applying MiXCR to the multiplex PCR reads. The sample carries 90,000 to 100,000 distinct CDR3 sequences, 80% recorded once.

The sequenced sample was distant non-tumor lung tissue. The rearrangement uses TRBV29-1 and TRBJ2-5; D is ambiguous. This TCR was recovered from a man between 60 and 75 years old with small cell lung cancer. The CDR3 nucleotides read TGCAGCGTTGAAGAATCCCGCTGCGAGAACCAGTACTTC. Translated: CSVEESRCENQYF.